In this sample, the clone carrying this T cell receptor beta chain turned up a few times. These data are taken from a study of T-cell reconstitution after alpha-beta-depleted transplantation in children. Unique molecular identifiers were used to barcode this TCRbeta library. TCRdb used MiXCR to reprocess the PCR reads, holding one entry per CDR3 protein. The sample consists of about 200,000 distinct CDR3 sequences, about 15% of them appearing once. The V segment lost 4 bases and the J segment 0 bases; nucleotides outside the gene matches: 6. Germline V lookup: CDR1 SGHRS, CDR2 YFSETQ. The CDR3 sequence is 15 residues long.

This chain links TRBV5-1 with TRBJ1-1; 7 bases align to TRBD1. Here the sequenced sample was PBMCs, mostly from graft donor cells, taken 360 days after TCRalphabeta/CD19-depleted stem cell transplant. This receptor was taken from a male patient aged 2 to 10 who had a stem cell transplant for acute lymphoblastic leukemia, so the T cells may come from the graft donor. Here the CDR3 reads CASSPGGQVNTEAFF. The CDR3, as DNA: TGCGCCAGCAGCCCCGGCGGACAGGTGAACACTGAAGCTTTCTTT.